The clone carrying this T cell receptor (beta chain) has a count of ten or more. Its target is unknown. For repertoire sequencing, the TCR beta CDR3 regions were amplified from RNA transcripts. The first round was an RT-PCR with HTBI primers, and the second round was a multiplex PCR. TCRdb called the multiplex PCR reads again in MiXCR, with one record for every CDR3 protein. This table holds more than 1,000,000 distinct CDR3 sequences, 35% to 40% found once. The germline V and J ends were trimmed by 4 bases and 5 bases, with 11 bases remaining between them. Germline-derived CDR1 and CDR2 are MNHEY and SVGAGI. The CDR3 has 13 residues. These data are taken from a study of Graves' ophthalmopathy and Graves' hyperthyroidism. Whole-study results and caveats: A roughly 80% specificity and 87.88% sensitivity were achieved by a 13-signature model that separated ophthalmopathy from stable hyperthyroidism.

The chain joins TRBV6-5 to TRBJ1-2; D remains ambiguous. The receptor was isolated from an adult man with Graves' hyperthyroidism. What was sequenced was peripheral blood or thyroid tissue (not recorded which). CDR3 in DNA: TGTGCCAGCAGTTCCCGGGCCCGGTATGGCTACACCTTC. As protein: CASSSRARYGYTF.